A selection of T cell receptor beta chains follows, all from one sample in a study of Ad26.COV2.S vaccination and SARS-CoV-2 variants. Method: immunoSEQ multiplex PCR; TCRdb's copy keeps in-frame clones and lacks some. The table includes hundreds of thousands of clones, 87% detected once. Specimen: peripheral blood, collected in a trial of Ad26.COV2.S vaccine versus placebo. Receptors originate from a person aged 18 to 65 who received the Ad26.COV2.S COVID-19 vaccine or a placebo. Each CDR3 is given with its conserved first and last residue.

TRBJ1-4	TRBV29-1	CSAALGLGEKLFF
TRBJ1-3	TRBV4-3	CASSQDRAQFSGNTIYF
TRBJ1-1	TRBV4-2	CASSQYGGVVTEAFF
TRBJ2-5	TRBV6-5	CASSPRTGEKETQYF
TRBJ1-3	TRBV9	CASTRGLGNTIYF
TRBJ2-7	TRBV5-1	CASSLRTGAPLEQYF
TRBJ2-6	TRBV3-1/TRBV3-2	CASSQDRRGFDTGANVLTF
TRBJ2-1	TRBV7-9	CASSLGLAAYNEQFF
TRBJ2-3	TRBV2	CASGSTQTSPEPDTQYF
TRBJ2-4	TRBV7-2	CASSASGSKNIQYF
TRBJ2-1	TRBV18	CASSPPVGDNEQFF
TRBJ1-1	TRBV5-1	CASSLAGETGWTEAFF
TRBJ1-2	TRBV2	CASRRLTGGRGTF
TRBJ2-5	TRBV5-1	CASSLYRGEGTQYF
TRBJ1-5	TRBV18	CASSTSSNQPQHF
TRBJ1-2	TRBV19	CASSIEVATAGYGYTF
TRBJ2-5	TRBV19	CASSPQRPPVQETQYF
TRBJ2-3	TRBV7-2	CASSLALGGQDTQYF
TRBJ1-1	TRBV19	CASSIGVVNTEAFF
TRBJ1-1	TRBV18	CASSLRTGGNTEAFF
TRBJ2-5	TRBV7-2	CASSSQETQYF
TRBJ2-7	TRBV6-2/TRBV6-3	CASSLAGGRYEQYF
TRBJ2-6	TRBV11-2	CASSGRSGANVLTF
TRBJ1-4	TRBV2	CASSGPGTVSNEKLFF
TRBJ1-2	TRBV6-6	CASSGAANYGYTF
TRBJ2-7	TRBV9	CASSVGSERIEQYF
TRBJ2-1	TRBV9	CASSSSGRRDNEQFF
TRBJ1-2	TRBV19	CASSPPRWDYGYTF
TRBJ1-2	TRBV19	CASSNREIYGYTF
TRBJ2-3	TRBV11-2	CASSSGSGGADTQYF
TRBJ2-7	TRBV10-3	CAISVAGQSYEQYF
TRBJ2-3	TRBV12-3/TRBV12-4	CASNLAGTDTQYF
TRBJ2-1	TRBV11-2	CASSLGGLAVYNEQFF
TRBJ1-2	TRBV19	CASRADVDYGYTF
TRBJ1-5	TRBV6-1	CASSEIRDQPQHF
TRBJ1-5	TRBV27	CASSITGNQPQHF
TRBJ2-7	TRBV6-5	CASSYSRTGLNEQYF
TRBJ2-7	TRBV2	CASSTGTYEQYF
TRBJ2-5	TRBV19	CASSIAAVQETQYF
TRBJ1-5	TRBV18	CASSPPGSPHQPQHF
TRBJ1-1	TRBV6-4	CASSDPDPGHNRGVLTEAFF
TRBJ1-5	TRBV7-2	CASSSLGQGFGNQPQHF
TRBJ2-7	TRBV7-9	CASSSYEGILYEQYF
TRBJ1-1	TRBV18	CASSPGDIGYTEAFF
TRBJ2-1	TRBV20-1	CSAILGEQFF
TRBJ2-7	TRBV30	CAWSTGYEQYF
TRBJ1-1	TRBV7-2	CASSLDRGVGTEAFF
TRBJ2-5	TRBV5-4	CASSLLVAGGRETQYF
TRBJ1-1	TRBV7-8	CASSFDTEAFF
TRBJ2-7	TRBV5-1	CASSLGHGYEQYF
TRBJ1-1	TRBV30	CAWSTYRGTEAFF